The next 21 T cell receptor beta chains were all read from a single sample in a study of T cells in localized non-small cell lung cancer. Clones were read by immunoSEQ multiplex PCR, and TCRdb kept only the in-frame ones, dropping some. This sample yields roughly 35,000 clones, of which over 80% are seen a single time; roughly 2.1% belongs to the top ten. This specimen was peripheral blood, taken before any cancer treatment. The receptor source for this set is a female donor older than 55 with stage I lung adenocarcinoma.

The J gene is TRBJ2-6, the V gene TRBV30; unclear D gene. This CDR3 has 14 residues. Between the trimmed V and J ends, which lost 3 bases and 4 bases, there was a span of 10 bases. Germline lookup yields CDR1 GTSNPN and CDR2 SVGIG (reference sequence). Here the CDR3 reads CAWSRAAGANVLTF. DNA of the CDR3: TGTGCCTGGAGCCGGGCTGCCGGGGCCAACGTCCTGACTTTC.

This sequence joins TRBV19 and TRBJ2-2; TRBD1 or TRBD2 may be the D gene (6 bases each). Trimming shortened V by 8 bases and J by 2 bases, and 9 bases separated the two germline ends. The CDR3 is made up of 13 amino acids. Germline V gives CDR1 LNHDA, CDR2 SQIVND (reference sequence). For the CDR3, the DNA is TGTGCCAGTGGGGGGCGAAACACCGGGGAGCTGTTTTTT. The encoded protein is CASGGRNTGELFF.

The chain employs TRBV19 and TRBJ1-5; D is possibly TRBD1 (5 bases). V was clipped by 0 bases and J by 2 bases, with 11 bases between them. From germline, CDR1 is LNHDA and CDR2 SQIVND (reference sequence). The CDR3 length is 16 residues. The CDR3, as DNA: TGTGCCAGTAGTATAGACACCGGGGGGGGCAATCAGCCCCAGCATTTT. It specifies CASSIDTGGGNQPQHF.

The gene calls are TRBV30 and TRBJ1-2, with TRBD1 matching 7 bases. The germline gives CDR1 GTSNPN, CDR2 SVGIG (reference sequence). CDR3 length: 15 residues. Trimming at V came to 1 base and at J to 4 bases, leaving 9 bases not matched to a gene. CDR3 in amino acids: CAWSGQGLPTYGYTF. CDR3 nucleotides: TGTGCCTGGAGTGGACAGGGATTACCGACCTATGGCTACACCTTC.

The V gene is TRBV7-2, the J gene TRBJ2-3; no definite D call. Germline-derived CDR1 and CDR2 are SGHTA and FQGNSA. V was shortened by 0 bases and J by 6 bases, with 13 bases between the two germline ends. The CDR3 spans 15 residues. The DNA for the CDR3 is TGTGCCAGCAGCTTAGCGAACGCCGTTGTGGATACGCAGTATTTT. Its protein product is CASSLANAVVDTQYF.

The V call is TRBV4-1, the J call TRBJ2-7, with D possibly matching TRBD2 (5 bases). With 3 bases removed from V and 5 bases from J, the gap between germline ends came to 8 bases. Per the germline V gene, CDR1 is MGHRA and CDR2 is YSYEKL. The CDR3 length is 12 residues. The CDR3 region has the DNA TGCGCCAGCAGCCACCCAGCGGACGAGCAGTACTTC. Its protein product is CASSHPADEQYF.

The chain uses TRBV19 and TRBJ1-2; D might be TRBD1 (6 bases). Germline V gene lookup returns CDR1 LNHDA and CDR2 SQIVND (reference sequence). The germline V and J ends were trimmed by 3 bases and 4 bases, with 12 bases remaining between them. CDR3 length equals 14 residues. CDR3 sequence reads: CASSMQTGPYGYTF. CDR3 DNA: TGTGCCAGTAGTATGCAGACAGGACCCTATGGCTACACCTTC.

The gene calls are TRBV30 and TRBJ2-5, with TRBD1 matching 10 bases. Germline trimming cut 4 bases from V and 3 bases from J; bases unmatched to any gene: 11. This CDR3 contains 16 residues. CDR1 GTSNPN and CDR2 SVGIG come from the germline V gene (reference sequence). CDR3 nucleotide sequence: TGTGCCTGGAACCAGGGTGGACAGGGGGGGAAAGAGACCCAGTACTTC. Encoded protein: CAWNQGGQGGKETQYF.

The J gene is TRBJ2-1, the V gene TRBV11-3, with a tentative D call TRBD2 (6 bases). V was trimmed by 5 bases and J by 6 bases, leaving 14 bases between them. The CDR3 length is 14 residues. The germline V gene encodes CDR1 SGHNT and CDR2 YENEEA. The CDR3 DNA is TGTGCCAGCAGCCCAACTAGCATTAGCAATGAGCAGTTCTTC. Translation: CASSPTSISNEQFF. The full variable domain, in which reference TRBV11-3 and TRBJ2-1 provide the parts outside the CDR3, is EAGVVQSPRYKIIEKKQPVAFWCNPISGHNTLYWYLQNLGQGPELLIRYENEEAVDDSQLPKDRFSAERLKGVDSTLKIQPAELGDSAVYLCASSPTSISNEQFFGPGTRLTVL.

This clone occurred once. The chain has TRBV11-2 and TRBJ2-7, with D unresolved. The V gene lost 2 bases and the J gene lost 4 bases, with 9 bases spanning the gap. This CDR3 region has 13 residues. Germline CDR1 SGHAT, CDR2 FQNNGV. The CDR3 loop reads CASSLLTVYEQYF. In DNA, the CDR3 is TGTGCCAGCAGCTTATTGACCGTTTACGAGCAGTACTTC. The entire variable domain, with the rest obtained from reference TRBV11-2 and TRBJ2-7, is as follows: EAGVAQSPRYKIIEKRQSVAFWCNPISGHATLYWYQQILGQGPKLLIQFQNNGVVDDSQLPKDRFSAERLKGVDSTLKIQPAKLEDSAVYLCASSLLTVYEQYFGPGTRLTVT.

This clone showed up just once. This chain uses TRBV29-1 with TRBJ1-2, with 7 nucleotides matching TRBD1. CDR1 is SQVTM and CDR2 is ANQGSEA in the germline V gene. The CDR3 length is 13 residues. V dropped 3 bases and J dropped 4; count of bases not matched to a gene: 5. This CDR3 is CSVERDSLYGYTF. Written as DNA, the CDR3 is TGCAGCGTTGAGCGGGACAGCCTCTATGGCTACACCTTC.

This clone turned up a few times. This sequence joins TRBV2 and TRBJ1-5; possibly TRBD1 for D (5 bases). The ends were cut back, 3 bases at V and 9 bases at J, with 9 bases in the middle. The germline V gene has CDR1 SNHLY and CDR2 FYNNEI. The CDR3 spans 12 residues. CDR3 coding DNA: TGTGCCAGCAGTGAGGGGGTAGGGCCCCAGCATTTT. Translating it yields CASSEGVGPQHF.

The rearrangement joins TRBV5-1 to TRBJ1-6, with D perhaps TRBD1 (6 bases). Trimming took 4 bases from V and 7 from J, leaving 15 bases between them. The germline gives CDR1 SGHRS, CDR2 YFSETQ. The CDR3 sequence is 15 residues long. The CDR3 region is CASSPQGTPNSPLHF. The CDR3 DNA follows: TGCGCCAGCAGCCCTCAGGGGACCCCCAATTCACCCCTCCACTTT.

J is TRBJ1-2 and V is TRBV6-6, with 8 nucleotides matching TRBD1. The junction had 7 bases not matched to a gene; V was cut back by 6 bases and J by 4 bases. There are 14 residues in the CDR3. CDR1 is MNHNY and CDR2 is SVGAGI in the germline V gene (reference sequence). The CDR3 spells CASSPGTGAYGYTF. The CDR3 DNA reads TGTGCCAGCAGCCCCGGGACAGGAGCCTATGGCTACACCTTC.

CDR3 sequence: CAWSKVSGLYALQGTSTEAFF. In DNA, the CDR3 is TGTGCCTGGAGTAAGGTTTCCGGACTCTACGCACTTCAGGGGACAAGCACTGAAGCTTTCTTT. The chain couples TRBV30 to TRBJ1-1, with D maybe TRBD1 (6 bases). V was shortened by 2 bases and J by 4 bases, with 35 bases between the two germline ends. The CDR3 length is 21 residues. Germline-derived CDR1 and CDR2 are GTSNPN and SVGIG (reference sequence).

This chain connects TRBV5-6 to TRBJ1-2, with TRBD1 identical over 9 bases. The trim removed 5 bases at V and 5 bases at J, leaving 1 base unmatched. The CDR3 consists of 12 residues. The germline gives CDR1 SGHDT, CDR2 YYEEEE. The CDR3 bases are TGTGCCAGCAGGACAGGGGGTTATGGCTACACCTTC. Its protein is CASRTGGYGYTF.

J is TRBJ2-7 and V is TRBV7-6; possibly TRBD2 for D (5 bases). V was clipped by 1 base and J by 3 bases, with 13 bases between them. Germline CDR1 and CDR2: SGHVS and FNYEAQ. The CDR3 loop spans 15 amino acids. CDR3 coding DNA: TGTGCCAGCAGCTTAGGGTCCGGGGATATCTACGAGCAGTACTTC. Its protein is CASSLGSGDIYEQYF.

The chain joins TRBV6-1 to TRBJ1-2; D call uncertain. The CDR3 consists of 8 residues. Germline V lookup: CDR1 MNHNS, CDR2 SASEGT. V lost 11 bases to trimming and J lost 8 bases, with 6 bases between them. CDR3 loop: CAVLGYTF. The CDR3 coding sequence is TGTGCCGTACTGGGCTACACCTTC.

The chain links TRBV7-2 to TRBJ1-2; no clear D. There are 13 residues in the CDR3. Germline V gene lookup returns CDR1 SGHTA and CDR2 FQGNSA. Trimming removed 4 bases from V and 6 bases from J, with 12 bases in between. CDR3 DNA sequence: TGTGCCAGCAGCTCGACGGGGTATGATGGCTACACCTTC. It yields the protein CASSSTGYDGYTF.

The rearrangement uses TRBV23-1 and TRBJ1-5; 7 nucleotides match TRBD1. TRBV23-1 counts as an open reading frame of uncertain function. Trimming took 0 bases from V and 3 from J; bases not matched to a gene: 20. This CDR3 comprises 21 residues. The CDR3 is CASSQSRGFVRGWVNNQPQHF. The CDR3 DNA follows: TGCGCCAGCAGTCAATCGCGGGGATTTGTCAGGGGGTGGGTAAACAATCAGCCCCAGCATTTT.

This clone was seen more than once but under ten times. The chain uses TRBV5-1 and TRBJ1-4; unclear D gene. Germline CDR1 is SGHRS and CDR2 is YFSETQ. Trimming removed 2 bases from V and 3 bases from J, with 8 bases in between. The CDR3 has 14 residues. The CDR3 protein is CASSFSPANEKLFF. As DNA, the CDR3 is TGCGCCAGCAGCTTCTCGCCGGCTAATGAAAAACTGTTTTTT.